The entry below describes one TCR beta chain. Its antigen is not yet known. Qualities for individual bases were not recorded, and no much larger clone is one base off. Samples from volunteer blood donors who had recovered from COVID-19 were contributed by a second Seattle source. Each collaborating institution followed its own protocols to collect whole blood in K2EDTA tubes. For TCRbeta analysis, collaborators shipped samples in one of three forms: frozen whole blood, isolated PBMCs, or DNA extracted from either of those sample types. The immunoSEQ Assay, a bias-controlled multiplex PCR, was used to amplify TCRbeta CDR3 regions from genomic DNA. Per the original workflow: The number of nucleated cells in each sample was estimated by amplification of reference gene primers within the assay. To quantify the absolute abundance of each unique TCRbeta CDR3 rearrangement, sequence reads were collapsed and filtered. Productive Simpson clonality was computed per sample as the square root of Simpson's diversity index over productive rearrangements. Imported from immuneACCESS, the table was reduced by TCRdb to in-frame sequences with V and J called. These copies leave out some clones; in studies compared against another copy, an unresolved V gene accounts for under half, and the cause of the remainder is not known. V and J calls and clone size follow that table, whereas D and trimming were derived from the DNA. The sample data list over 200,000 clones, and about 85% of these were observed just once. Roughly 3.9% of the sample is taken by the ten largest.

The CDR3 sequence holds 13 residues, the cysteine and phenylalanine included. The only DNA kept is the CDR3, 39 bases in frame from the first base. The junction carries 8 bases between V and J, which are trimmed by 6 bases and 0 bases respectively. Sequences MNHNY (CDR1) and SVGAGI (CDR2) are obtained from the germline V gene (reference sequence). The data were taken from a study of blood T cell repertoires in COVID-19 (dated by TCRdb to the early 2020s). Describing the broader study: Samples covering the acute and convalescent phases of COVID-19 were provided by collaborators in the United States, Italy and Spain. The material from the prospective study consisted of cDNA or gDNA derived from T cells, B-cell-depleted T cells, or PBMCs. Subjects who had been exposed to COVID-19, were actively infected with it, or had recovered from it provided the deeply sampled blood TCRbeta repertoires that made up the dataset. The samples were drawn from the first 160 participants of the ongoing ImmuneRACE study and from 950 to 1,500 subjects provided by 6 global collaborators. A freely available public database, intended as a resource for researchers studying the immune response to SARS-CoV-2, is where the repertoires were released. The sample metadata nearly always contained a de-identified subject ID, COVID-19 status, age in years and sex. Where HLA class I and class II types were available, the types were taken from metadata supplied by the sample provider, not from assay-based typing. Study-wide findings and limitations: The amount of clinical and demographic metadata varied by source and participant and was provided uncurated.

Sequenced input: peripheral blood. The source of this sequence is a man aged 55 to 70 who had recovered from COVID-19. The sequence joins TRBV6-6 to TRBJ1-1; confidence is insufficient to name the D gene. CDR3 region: CASSLQVNTEAFF. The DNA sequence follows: TGTGCCAGCAGCTTACAAGTGAACACTGAAGCTTTCTTT.